This TCR beta chain derives from a study of shared clonotypes between healthy human individuals. Repertoires were generated with immunoSEQ multiplex PCR, while TCRdb's copy carries only in-frame clones and drops some. There are about 1 million clones in the sample; around 75% occur only once, and roughly 1.5% lies in the top ten. The ends were cut back, 3 bases at V and 3 bases at J, with 11 bases in the middle. The CDR3 totals 15 residues. Germline values: CDR1 ENHRY, CDR2 SYGVKD. The J gene is TRBJ2-2, the V gene TRBV10-3; tentative D call: TRBD1 (5 bases). Sequencing input: memory CD4+ T cells sorted from blood. As to subset: CD45RA-negative fraction. The TCR originated in a man aged 18 to 30 in good health. CDR3 region: CAISERTLDTGELFF. In nucleotides, the CDR3 is TGTGCCATCAGTGAAAGGACATTGGACACCGGGGAGCTGTTTTTT.